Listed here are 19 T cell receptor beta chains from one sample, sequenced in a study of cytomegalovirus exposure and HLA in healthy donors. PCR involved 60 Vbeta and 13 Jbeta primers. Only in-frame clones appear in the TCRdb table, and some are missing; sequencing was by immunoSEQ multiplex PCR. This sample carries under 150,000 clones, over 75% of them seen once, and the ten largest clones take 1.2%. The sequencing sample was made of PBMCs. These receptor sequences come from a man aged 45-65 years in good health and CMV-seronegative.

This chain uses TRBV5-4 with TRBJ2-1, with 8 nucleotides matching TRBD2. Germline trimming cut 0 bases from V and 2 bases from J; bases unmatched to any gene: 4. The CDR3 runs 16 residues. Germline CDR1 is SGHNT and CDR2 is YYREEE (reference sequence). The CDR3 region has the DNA TGTGCCAGCAGCTTGGGGCTAGCGGGTACCTACAATGAGCAGTTCTTC. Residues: CASSLGLAGTYNEQFF. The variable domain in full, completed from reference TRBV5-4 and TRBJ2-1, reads ETGVTQSPTHLIKTRGQQVTLRCSSQSGHNTVSWYQQALGQGPQFIFQYYREEENGRGNFPPRFSGLQFPNYSSELNVNALELDDSALYLCASSLGLAGTYNEQFFGPGTRLTVL.

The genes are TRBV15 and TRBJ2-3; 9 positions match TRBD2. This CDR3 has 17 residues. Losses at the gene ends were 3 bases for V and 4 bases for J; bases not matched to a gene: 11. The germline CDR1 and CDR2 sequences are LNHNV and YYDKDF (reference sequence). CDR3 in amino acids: CATSRVPTSGWADTQYF. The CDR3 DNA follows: TGTGCCACCAGCAGGGTCCCCACTAGCGGGTGGGCAGATACGCAGTATTTT.

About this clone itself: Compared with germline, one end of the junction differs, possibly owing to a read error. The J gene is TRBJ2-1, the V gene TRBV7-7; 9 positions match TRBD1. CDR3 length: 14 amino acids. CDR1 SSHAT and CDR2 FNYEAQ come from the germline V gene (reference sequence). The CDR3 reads CASSFQQGAGEQFF. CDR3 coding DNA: TGTGCTAGCAGCTTCCAACAGGGGGCCGGTGAGCAGTTCTTC.

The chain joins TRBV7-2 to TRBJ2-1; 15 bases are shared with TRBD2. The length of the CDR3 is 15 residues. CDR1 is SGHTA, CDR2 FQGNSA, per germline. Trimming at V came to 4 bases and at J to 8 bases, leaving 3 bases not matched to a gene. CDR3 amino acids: CASSSGLAGGDEQFF. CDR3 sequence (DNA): TGTGCCAGCAGCTCAGGACTAGCGGGGGGGGATGAGCAGTTCTTC.

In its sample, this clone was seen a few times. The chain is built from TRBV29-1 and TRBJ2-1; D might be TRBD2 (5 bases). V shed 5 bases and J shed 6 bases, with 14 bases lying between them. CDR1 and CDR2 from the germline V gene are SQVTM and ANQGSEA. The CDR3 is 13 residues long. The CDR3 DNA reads TGCAGCGTTCCCCTAGCTTCCCTCAATGAGCAGTTCTTC. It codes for CSVPLASLNEQFF.

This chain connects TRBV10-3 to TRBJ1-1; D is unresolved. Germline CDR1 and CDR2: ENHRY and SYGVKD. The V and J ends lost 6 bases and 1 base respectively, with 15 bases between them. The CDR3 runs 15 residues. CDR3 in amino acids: CAIRAVMEGNTEAFF. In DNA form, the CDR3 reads TGTGCCATCAGGGCGGTTATGGAAGGGAACACTGAAGCTTTCTTT.

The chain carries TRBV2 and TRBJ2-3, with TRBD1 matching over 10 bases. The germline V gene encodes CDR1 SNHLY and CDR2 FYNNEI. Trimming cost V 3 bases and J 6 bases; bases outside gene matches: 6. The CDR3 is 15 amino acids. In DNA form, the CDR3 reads TGTGCCAGCAGTGACCCCGACAGGGGGCACGATACGCAGTATTTT. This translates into CASSDPDRGHDTQYF.

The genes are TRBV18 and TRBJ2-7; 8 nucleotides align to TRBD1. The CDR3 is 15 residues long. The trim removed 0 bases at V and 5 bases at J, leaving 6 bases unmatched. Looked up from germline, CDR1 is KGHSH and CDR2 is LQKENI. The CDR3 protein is CASSPPYGQGHEQYF. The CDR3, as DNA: TGTGCCAGCTCACCACCGTACGGACAGGGACACGAGCAGTACTTC.

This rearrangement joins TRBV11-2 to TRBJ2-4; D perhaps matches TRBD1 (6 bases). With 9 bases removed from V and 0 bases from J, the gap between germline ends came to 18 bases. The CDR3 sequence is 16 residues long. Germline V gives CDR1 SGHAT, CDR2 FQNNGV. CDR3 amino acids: CASGGLDTLAKNIQYF. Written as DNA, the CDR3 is TGTGCCAGTGGGGGCTTGGACACCCTAGCCAAAAACATTCAGTACTTC.

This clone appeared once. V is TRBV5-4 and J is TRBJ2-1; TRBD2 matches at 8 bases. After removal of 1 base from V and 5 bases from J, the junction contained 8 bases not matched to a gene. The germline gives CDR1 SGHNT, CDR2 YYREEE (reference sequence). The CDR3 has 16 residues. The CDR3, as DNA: TGTGCCAGCAGCTTGTTGGGTAGCGGGGACCACAATGAGCAGTTCTTC. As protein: CASSLLGSGDHNEQFF.

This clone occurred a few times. The CDR3 protein is CASSLDRDYEQYF. CDR3 DNA sequence: TGCGCCAGCAGCCTGGACAGGGACTACGAGCAGTACTTC. This chain connects TRBV5-1 to TRBJ2-7; 8 bases fit TRBD1. The junction had 3 bases not matched to a gene; V was cut back by 4 bases and J by 3 bases. CDR3 length equals 13 residues. The germline V gene encodes CDR1 SGHRS and CDR2 YFSETQ.

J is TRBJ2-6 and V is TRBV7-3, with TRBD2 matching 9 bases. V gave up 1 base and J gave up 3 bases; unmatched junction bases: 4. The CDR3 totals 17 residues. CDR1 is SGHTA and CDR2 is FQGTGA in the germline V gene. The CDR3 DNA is TGTGCCAGCAGCTTAAGCGGGAGGGCCGGTGGGGCCAACGTCCTGACTTTC. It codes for CASSLSGRAGGANVLTF.

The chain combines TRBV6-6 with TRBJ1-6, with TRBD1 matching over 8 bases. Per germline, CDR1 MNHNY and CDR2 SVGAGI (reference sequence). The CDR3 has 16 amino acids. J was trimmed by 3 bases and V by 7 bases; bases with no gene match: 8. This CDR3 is CASTPSDRGYNSPLHF. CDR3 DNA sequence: TGTGCCAGCACCCCTTCAGACAGGGGCTATAATTCACCCCTCCACTTT.

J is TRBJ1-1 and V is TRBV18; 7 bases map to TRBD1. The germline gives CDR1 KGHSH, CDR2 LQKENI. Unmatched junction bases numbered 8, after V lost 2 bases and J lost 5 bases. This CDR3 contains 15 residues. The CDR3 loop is CASSPTTGVGTEAFF. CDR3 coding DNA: TGTGCCAGCTCACCAACAACAGGGGTTGGTACTGAAGCTTTCTTT.

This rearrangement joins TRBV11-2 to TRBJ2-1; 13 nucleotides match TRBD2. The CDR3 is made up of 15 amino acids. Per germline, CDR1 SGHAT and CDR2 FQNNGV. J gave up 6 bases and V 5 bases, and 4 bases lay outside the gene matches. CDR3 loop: CASSLGLAGTNEQFF. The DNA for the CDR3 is TGTGCCAGCAGCCTGGGACTAGCGGGAACCAATGAGCAGTTCTTC.

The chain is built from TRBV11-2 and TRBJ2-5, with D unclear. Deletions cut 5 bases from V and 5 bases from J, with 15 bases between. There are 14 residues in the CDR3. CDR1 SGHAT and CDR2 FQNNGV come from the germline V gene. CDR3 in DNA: TGTGCCAGCAGCCCCGGCGGTTGGCGGGAGACCCAGTACTTC. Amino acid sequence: CASSPGGWRETQYF.

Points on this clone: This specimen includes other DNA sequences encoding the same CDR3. DNA of the CDR3: TGTGCCAGCTCACCAGGACAGAACACTGAAGCTTTCTTT. Its protein product is CASSPGQNTEAFF. The chain uses TRBV18 and TRBJ1-1; maybe TRBD1 (5 bases). V was pared by 2 bases and J by 1 base, with 5 bases between. CDR1 is KGHSH and CDR2 is LQKENI in the germline V gene. The CDR3 has 13 residues.

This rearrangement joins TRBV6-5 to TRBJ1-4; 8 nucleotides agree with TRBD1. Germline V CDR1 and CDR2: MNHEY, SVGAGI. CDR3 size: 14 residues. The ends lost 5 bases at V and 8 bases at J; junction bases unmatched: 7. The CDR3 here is CASSRDRRREKLFF. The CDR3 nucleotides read TGTGCCAGCAGTCGGGACAGGCGTAGGGAAAAACTGTTTTTT.

CDR3 bases: TGTGCCAGCAGCACGACGGGAGGCCCTTATACCGGGGAGCTGTTTTTT. Residues: CASSTTGGPYTGELFF. The chain is built from TRBV7-9 and TRBJ2-2; 7 nucleotides match TRBD2. This CDR3 is built from 16 residues. V shed 5 bases and J 5 bases; nucleotides not matched to a gene: 11. Germline V gives CDR1 SEHNR, CDR2 FQNEAQ (reference sequence). The full variable domain, with the rest looked up from reference TRBV7-9 and TRBJ2-2, is DTGVSQNPRHKITKRGQNVTFRCDPISEHNRLYWYRQTLGQGPEFLTYFQNEAQLEKSRLLSDRFSAERPKGSFSTLEIQRTEQGDSAMYLCASSTTGGPYTGELFFGEGSRLTVL.